This T cell receptor (beta chain) is from a study of blood T cells in healthy people across ages. General observations from the study: Researchers deemed the diversity estimates from one million T cells underestimates.

With regard to this clonotype: Its matching antigen is unknown.

The CDR3 covers 14 residues. The V gene lost 8 bases and the J gene lost 5 bases, with 18 bases spanning the gap. Germline CDR1 SNHLY, CDR2 FYNNEI. Primers used in a second PCR of roughly 7 to 12 cycles were a sample-barcoded 5' primer and a J-beta primer mix. MiXCR, applied by TCRdb to the 5' RACE reads, yields one record per CDR3 protein. The sample lists about 780,000 distinct CDR3 sequences, roughly 26% occurring once. In each sample, at least 7 million PBMCs were isolated. These data were also filed under a second study, of T cells of mothers and their children. This second study notes: Thymic selection shapes TCR recombination output in related pairs, and it does so similarly in unrelated pairs.

The V gene is TRBV2, the J gene TRBJ1-1; TRBD1 is a possible D gene (6 bases). The sample comprised blood. This sequence was found in a boy aged 5-17 years in good health. CDR3 coding DNA: TGTGCCAGCGACGGACAGACCATGGGTACTGAAGCTTTCTTT. Amino acid sequence: CASDGQTMGTEAFF.